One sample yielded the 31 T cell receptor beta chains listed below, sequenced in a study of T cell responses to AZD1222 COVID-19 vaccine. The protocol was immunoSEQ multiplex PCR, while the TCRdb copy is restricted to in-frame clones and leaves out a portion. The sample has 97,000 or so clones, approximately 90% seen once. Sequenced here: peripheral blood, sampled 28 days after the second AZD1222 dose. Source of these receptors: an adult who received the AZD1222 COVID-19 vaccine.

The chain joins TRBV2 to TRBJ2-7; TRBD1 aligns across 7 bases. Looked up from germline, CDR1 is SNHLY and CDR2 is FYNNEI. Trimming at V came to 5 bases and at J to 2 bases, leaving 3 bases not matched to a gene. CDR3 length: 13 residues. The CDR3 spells CASSPTGPYEQYF. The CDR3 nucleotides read TGTGCCAGCAGTCCGACAGGGCCCTACGAGCAGTACTTC.

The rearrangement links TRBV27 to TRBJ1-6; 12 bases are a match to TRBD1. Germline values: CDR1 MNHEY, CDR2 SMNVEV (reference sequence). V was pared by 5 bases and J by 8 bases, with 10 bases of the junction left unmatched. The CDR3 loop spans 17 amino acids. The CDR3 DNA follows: TGTGCCAGCAGTCCACGGGACAGGGGGCGAGGTTATTCACCCCTCCACTTT. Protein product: CASSPRDRGRGYSPLHF.

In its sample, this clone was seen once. CDR3: CASRAGQGMEQPQHF. The CDR3 nucleotides are TGTGCCAGCAGAGCGGGACAGGGTATGGAACAGCCCCAGCATTTT. The chain combines TRBV27 with TRBJ1-5; 9 bases agree with TRBD1. CDR1 MNHEY and CDR2 SMNVEV come from the germline V gene (reference sequence). With 6 bases clipped from V and 7 bases from J, the junction kept 10 bases outside the gene matches. The length of the CDR3 is 15 residues.

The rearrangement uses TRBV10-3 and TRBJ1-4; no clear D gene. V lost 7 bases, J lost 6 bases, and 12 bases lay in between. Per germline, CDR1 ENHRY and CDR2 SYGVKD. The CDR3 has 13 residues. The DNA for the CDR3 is TGTGCCATCAATATGAATCCGGATGAAAAACTGTTTTTT. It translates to CAINMNPDEKLFF.

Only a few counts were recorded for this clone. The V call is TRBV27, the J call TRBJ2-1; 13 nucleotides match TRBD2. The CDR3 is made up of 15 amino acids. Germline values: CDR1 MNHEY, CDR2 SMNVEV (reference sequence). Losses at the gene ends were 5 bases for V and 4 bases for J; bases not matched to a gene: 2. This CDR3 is CASSILAGGYNEQFF. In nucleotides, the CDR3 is TGTGCCAGCAGTATACTAGCGGGAGGGTACAATGAGCAGTTCTTC.

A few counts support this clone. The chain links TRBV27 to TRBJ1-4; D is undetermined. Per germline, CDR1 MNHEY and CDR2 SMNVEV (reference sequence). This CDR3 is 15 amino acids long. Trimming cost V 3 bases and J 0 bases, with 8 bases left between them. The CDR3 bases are TGTGCCAGCAGTTTTTTAGGGTCAACTAATGAAAAACTGTTTTTT. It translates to CASSFLGSTNEKLFF. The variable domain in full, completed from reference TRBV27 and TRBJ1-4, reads EAQVTQNPRYLITVTGKKLTVTCSQNMNHEYMSWYRQDPGLGLRQIYYSMNVEVTDKGDVPEGYKVSRKEKRNFPLILESPSPNQTSLYFCASSFLGSTNEKLFFGSGTQLSVL.

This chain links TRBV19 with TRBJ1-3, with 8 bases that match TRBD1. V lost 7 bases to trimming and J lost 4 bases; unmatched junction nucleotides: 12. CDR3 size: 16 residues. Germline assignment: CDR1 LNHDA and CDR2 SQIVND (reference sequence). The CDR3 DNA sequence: TGTGCCAGTAACCAGCAGGGGGCGCTTGCCGGAAACACCATATATTTT. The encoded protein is CASNQQGALAGNTIYF.

Here the CDR3 reads CASSMDAGANVLTF. The CDR3 DNA reads TGTGCCAGTAGTATGGACGCTGGGGCCAACGTCCTGACTTTC. The genes are TRBV19 and TRBJ2-6; D gene unclear. Germline values: CDR1 LNHDA, CDR2 SQIVND (reference sequence). V lost 3 bases and J 2 bases, leaving 5 bases between the germline ends. The CDR3 length is 14 residues.

Here the CDR3 reads CASSLEPAVHEQYF. CDR3 nucleotide sequence: TGTGCCAGCAGCTTGGAACCGGCCGTCCACGAGCAGTACTTC. The chain combines TRBV5-4 with TRBJ2-7; D not certain. CDR1 is SGHNT, CDR2 YYREEE, per germline (reference sequence). Trimming left V 0 bases short and J 5 bases short, with 12 bases between. The CDR3 totals 14 residues.

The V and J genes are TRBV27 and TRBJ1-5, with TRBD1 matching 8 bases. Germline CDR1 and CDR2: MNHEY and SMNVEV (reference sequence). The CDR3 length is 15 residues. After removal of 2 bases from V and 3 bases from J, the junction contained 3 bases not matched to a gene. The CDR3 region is CASSLGQGYNQPQHF. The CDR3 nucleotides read TGTGCCAGCAGTTTAGGACAGGGATACAATCAGCCCCAGCATTTT.

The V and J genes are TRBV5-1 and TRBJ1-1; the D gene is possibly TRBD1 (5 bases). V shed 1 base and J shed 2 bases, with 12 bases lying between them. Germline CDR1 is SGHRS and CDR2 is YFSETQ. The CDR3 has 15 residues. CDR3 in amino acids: CASSLNGHPNTEAFF. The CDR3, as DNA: TGCGCCAGCAGCTTGAACGGACATCCAAACACTGAAGCTTTCTTT.

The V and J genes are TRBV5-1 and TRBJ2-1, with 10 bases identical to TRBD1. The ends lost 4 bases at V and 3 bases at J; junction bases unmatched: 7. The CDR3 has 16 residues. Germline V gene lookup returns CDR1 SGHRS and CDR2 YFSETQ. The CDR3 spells CASSLAGTGVYNEQFF. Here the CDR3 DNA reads TGCGCCAGCAGCCTAGCCGGGACAGGGGTCTACAATGAGCAGTTCTTC.

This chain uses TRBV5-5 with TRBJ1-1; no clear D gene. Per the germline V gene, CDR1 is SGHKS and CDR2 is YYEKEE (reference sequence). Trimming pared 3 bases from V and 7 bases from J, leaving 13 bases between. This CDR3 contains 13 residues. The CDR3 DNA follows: TGTGCCAGCAGCTCCATAATAGGAGGTGAAGCTTTCTTT. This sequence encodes CASSSIIGGEAFF.

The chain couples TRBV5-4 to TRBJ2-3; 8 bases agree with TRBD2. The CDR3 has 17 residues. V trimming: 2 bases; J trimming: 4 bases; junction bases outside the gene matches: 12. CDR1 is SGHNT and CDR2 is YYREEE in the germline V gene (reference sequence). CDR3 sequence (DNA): TGTGCCAGCAGCTTAGGGGGACCGGGAGCGGGAGCAGATACGCAGTATTTT. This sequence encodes CASSLGGPGAGADTQYF.

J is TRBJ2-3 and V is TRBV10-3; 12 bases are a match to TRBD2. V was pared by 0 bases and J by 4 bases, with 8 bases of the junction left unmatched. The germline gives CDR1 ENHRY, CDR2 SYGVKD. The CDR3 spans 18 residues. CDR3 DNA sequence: TGTGCCATCAGTGAGTCGAAAACTAGCGGGAGGAAGGCAGATACGCAGTATTTT. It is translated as CAISESKTSGRKADTQYF.

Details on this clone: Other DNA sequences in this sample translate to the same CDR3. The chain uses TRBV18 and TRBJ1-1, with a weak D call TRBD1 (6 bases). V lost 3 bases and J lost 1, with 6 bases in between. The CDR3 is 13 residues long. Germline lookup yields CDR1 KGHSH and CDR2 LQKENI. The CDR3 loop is CASSPTGNTEAFF. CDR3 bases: TGTGCCAGCTCACCGACAGGGAACACTGAAGCTTTCTTT.

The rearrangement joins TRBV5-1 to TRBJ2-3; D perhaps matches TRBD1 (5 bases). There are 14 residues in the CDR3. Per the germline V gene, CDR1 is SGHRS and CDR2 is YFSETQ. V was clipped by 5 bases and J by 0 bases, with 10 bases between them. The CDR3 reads CASRTQGSTDTQYF. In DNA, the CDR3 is TGCGCCAGCAGGACCCAGGGAAGCACAGATACGCAGTATTTT.

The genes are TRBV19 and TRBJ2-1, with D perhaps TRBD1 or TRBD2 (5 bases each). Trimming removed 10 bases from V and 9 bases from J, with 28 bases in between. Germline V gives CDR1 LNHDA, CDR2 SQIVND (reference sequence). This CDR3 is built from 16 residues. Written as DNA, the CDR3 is TGTGCCACCACACTCAGGGCCGAACGGGGCCGGAGTGAGCAGTTCTTC. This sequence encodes CATTLRAERGRSEQFF.

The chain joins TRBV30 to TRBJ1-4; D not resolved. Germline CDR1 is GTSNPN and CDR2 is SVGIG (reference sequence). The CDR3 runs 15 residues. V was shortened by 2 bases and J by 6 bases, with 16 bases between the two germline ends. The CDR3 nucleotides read TGTGCCTGGAGTCCCCGATTAGGGCAACATGAAAAACTGTTTTTT. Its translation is CAWSPRLGQHEKLFF.

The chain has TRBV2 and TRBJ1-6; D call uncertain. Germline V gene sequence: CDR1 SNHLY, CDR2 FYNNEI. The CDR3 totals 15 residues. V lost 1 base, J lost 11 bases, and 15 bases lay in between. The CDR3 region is CASSEERPPGAPLHF. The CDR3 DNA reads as TGTGCCAGCAGTGAAGAAAGGCCGCCCGGGGCACCCCTCCACTTT.

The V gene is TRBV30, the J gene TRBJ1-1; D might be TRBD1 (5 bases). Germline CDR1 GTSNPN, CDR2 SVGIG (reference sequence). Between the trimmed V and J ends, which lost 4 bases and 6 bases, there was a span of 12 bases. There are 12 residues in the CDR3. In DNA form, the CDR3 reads TGTGCCTGGACCGGGACTGTGTCTGAAGCTTTCTTT. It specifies CAWTGTVSEAFF. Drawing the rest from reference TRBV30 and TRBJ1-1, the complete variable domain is SQTIHQWPATLVQPVGSPLSLECTVEGTSNPNLYWYRQAAGRGLQLLFYSVGIGQISSEVPQNLSASRPQDRQFILSSKKLLLSDSGFYLCAWTGTVSEAFFGQGTRLTVV.

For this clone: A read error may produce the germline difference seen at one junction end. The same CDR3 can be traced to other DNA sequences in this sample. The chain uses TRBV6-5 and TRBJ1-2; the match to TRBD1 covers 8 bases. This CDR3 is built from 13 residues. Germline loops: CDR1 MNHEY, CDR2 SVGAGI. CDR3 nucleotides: TGTGCCAGCAGTTACGGACAGGGTGGGAGCTATACCTTC. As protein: CASSYGQGGSYTF.

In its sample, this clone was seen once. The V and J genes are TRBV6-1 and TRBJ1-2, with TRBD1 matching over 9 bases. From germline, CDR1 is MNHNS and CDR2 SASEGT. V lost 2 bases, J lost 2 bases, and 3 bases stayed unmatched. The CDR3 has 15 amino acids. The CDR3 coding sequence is TGTGCCAGCAGTGAAATGACAGGGGGGAACTATGGCTACACCTTC. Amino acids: CASSEMTGGNYGYTF.

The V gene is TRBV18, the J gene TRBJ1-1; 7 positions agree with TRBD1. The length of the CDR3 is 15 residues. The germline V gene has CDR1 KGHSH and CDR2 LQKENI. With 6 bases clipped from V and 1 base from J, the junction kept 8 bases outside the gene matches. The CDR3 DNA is TGTGCCAGCTCCCCCAGACAGGGCAGGAACACTGAAGCTTTCTTT. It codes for CASSPRQGRNTEAFF.

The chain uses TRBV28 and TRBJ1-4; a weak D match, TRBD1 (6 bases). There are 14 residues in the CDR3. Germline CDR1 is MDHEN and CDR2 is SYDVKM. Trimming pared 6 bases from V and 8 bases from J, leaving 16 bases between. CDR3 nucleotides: TGTGCCAGCAGGACAATCGCCCAGGGGGAAAAACTGTTTTTT. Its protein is CASRTIAQGEKLFF.

The CDR3 DNA reads TGCAGTGCTAGTCTCGGATCGCCCAGCCTCGCCAATTCACCCCTCCACTTT. Amino acid sequence: CSASLGSPSLANSPLHF. The chain combines TRBV20-1 with TRBJ1-6, with D unclear. Trimming cost V 3 bases and J 7 bases, with 22 bases left between them. CDR1 and CDR2 (germline): DFQATT, SNEGSKA (reference sequence). The CDR3 is 17 amino acids.

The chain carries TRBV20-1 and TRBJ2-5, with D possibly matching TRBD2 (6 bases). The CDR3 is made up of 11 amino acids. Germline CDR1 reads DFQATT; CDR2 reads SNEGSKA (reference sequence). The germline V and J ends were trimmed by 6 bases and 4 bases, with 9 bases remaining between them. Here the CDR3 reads CSAGTSETQYF. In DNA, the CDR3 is TGCAGTGCCGGGACTTCAGAGACCCAGTACTTC.

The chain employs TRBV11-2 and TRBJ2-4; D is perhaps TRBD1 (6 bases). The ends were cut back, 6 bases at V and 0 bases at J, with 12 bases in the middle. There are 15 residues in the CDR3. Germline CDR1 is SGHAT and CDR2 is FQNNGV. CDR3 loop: CASSSTGRAKNIQYF. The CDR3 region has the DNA TGTGCCAGCAGTTCGACAGGAAGAGCCAAAAACATTCAGTACTTC.

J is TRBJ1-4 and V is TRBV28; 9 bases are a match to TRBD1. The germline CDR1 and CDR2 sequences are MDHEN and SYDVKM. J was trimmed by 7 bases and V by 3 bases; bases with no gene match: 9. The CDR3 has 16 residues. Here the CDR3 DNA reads TGTGCCAGCAGTTTTTTCCGGGGACAGGGACGTGAAAAACTGTTTTTT. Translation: CASSFFRGQGREKLFF.

CDR3 DNA: TGCGCCAGCAGACCGCTTGCGGGAGGCGCCTACGAGCAGTACTTC. Its translation: CASRPLAGGAYEQYF. The V gene is TRBV5-1, the J gene TRBJ2-7; 8 bases align to TRBD2. Per germline, CDR1 SGHRS and CDR2 YFSETQ. The CDR3 has 15 amino acids. V lost 5 bases and J lost 2; bases outside the gene matches: 9.

The CDR3 region has the DNA TGCGCCAGCAGCCCCCGACAGGGGAGCACTGAAGCTTTCTTT. Translated: CASSPRQGSTEAFF. This rearrangement joins TRBV10-2 to TRBJ1-1; TRBD1 agrees at 8 bases. There are 14 residues in the CDR3. Germline trimming cut 6 bases from V and 4 bases from J; bases unmatched to any gene: 7. The germline V gene encodes CDR1 WSHSY and CDR2 SAAADI.